The T cell receptor beta chain under discussion was sequenced for a study of cytotoxic CD8 clonotypes in ibrutinib-treated CLL. Whole-study context: Among patients, around 25 responded partially and 2 completely; approximately 14 then stayed remitted and around 12 progressed after median about 68 months. Response samples were obtained once patients had received a median around twelve months of treatment, range 6 to 36.

Investigators sourced approximately 2 micrograms of genomic DNA from cryopreserved PBMCs for TCR beta libraries. Libraries were prepared by immunoSEQ multiplex PCR; TCRdb keeps only in-frame clonotypes and omits some of them. The profile shows 150,000 or so clones, roughly three quarters of them singletons. V was shortened by 1 base and J by 4 bases, with 2 bases between the two germline ends. Germline-derived CDR1 and CDR2 are SEHNR and FQNEAQ (reference sequence). The CDR3 consists of 12 residues. V is TRBV7-9 and J is TRBJ1-3, with unresolved D. The clonotype was recovered from a human donor with chronic lymphocytic leukemia. Specimen: PBMCs, collected after 12 months of ibrutinib treatment. Written as DNA, the CDR3 is TGTGCCAGCAGCTTAGTCGGAAACACCATATATTTT. It codes for CASSLVGNTIYF. The full variable domain, its missing parts supplied by reference TRBV7-9 and TRBJ1-3, is DTGVSQNPRHKITKRGQNVTFRCDPISEHNRLYWYRQTLGQGPEFLTYFQNEAQLEKSRLLSDRFSAERPKGSFSTLEIQRTEQGDSAMYLCASSLVGNTIYFGEGSWLTVV.